A selection of T cell receptor beta chains follows, all from one sample in a study of T cells in Graves' hyperthyroidism and ophthalmopathy. MiXCR was run by TCRdb on the multiplex PCR reads, yielding one entry per CDR3 protein. The sample shows under 450,000 distinct CDR3 sequences, approximately 15% of them seen only once. Sequencing was carried out using blood. The source is a woman under 30 with Graves' hyperthyroidism. Both conserved end residues are part of each CDR3. The order of the fields is clone size, J gene, V gene, D gene, CDR3 DNA, CDR3 protein. A D gene is named only where the DNA matches it firmly. Clone size is stated in some rows and not others, as once, few, many or a class when expanded.

clone size: few
J gene: TRBJ2-1
V gene: TRBV24-1
D gene: -
CDR3 DNA: TGTGCCACCAGTGCCTCCGGGACACTGTACAATGAGCAGTTCTTC
CDR3 protein: CATSASGTLYNEQFF

clone size: many
J gene: TRBJ2-5
V gene: TRBV7-9
D gene: -
CDR3 DNA: TGTGCCAGCAGCTTAGTGACGGGGGCGGGAGAGACCCAGTACTTC
CDR3 protein: CASSLVTGAGETQYF

clone size: -
J gene: TRBJ2-3
V gene: TRBV28
D gene: TRBD2
CDR3 DNA: TGTGCCAGCAGTTCTCCGGGACTAGCCCACACAGATACGCAGTATTTT
CDR3 protein: CASSSPGLAHTDTQYF

clone size: many
J gene: TRBJ2-1
V gene: TRBV6-1
D gene: TRBD1
CDR3 DNA: TGTGCCAGCAGTGAAGGGACAGGGGTACCCTACAATGAGCAGTTCTTC
CDR3 protein: CASSEGTGVPYNEQFF

clone size: many
J gene: TRBJ2-5
V gene: TRBV14
D gene: -
CDR3 DNA: TGTGCCAGCAGCTTACCGGGACCCCAAGAGACCCAGTACTTC
CDR3 protein: CASSLPGPQETQYF

clone size: many
J gene: TRBJ2-1
V gene: TRBV20-1
D gene: -
CDR3 DNA: TGCAGTGCAACCCCCGCCGGCACGGATTCCAATGAGCAGTTCTTC
CDR3 protein: CSATPAGTDSNEQFF

clone size: many
J gene: TRBJ2-5
V gene: TRBV12-3/TRBV12-4
D gene: TRBD1
CDR3 DNA: TGTGCCAGCAGTATTTTAGGACAGGGGAAAGAGACCCAGTACTTC
CDR3 protein: CASSILGQGKETQYF

clone size: -
J gene: TRBJ2-3
V gene: TRBV7-2
D gene: -
CDR3 DNA: TGTGCCAGCAGCTTAGGGGCAGATGGTTCAGATACGCAGTATTTT
CDR3 protein: CASSLGADGSDTQYF

clone size: many
J gene: TRBJ2-2
V gene: TRBV20-1
D gene: TRBD2
CDR3 DNA: TGCAGTGCTCGAAGACTAGCGGGCGACACCGGGGAGCTGTTTTTT
CDR3 protein: CSARRLAGDTGELFF

clone size: many
J gene: TRBJ2-3
V gene: TRBV12-3/TRBV12-4
D gene: TRBD2
CDR3 DNA: TGTGCCAGCAGGCTAGCGGGGGGGCCGCCAGATACGCAGTATTTT
CDR3 protein: CASRLAGGPPDTQYF

clone size: many
J gene: TRBJ2-2
V gene: TRBV7-8
D gene: -
CDR3 DNA: TGTGCCAGCAGCTTAGCGGCGAATAGCCCACGCACCGGGGAGCTGTTTTTT
CDR3 protein: CASSLAANSPRTGELFF

clone size: -
J gene: TRBJ2-7
V gene: TRBV27
D gene: TRBD2
CDR3 DNA: TGTGCCAGCAGGGGGACTAGCGATTTTTCCTACGAGCAGTACTTC
CDR3 protein: CASRGTSDFSYEQYF

clone size: -
J gene: TRBJ1-2
V gene: TRBV20-1
D gene: -
CDR3 DNA: TGCAGTGCTAGACCCCCTGTGGGCTACACCTTC
CDR3 protein: CSARPPVGYTF

clone size: -
J gene: TRBJ2-3
V gene: TRBV5-6
D gene: -
CDR3 DNA: TGTGCCAGCAGCTTGTTTACCGGGATAGGCGTAGGTACGCAGTATTTT
CDR3 protein: CASSLFTGIGVGTQYF

clone size: -
J gene: TRBJ1-2
V gene: TRBV7-3
D gene: -
CDR3 DNA: TGTGCCAGCAGCTTAGGAGGCAGAGAAAACTATGGCTACACCTTC
CDR3 protein: CASSLGGRENYGYTF

clone size: many
J gene: TRBJ2-1
V gene: TRBV12-3/TRBV12-4
D gene: TRBD2
CDR3 DNA: TGTGCCAGCAGTCGGAGGGCCGGGAGGAATGAGCAGTTCTTC
CDR3 protein: CASSRRAGRNEQFF

clone size: many
J gene: TRBJ2-7
V gene: TRBV5-1
D gene: -
CDR3 DNA: TGCGCCAGCAGCTCAGAACCCTACGAGCAGTACTTC
CDR3 protein: CASSSEPYEQYF

clone size: many
J gene: TRBJ2-7
V gene: TRBV6-2/TRBV6-3
D gene: -
CDR3 DNA: TGTGCCAGCAGCTACAGGGGGGGAGTCTACGAGCAGTACTTC
CDR3 protein: CASSYRGGVYEQYF

clone size: many
J gene: TRBJ2-7
V gene: TRBV7-8
D gene: -
CDR3 DNA: TGTGCCAGCAGCTTAGGAGGGATAAGCTCCTACGAGCAGTACTTC
CDR3 protein: CASSLGGISSYEQYF

clone size: many
J gene: TRBJ1-5
V gene: TRBV10-3
D gene: -
CDR3 DNA: TGTGCCATTAGTGATCCGGGGACTTACTCCTATAGCAATCAGCCCCAGCATTTT
CDR3 protein: CAISDPGTYSYSNQPQHF

clone size: -
J gene: TRBJ1-6
V gene: TRBV11-2
D gene: -
CDR3 DNA: TGTGCCAGCAGTTTTTTCGGGAGTATATCACCCCTCCACTTT
CDR3 protein: CASSFFGSISPLHF

clone size: -
J gene: TRBJ2-7
V gene: TRBV7-9
D gene: TRBD2
CDR3 DNA: TGTGCCAGCGGGGCGGGAGGAGCCTTCTACGAGCAGTACTTC
CDR3 protein: CASGAGGAFYEQYF

clone size: once
J gene: TRBJ2-6
V gene: TRBV2
D gene: -
CDR3 DNA: TGTGCCAGCAGTAAAACTGAGGTCCTAGGGGCCAACGTCCTGACTTTC
CDR3 protein: CASSKTEVLGANVLTF

clone size: few
J gene: TRBJ1-1
V gene: TRBV19
D gene: -
CDR3 DNA: TGTGCCAGTAGACCCCCGGGGCCCGAAGCTTTCTTT
CDR3 protein: CASRPPGPEAFF

clone size: many
J gene: TRBJ1-5
V gene: TRBV2
D gene: -
CDR3 DNA: TGTGCCAGCAGTGAAATCGTGGGGGGGCAGCCCCAGCATTTT
CDR3 protein: CASSEIVGGQPQHF

clone size: many
J gene: TRBJ2-1
V gene: TRBV7-2
D gene: TRBD2
CDR3 DNA: TGTGCCAGCAGCTTGTATGGGACTAGCTCCTACAATGAGCAGTTCTTC
CDR3 protein: CASSLYGTSSYNEQFF

clone size: many
J gene: TRBJ2-7
V gene: TRBV6-1
D gene: TRBD2
CDR3 DNA: TGTGCCAGCCCGTCAGGGAAGGCAACTAGCGGGGGGACTGGGCAGTACTTC
CDR3 protein: CASPSGKATSGGTGQYF

clone size: -
J gene: TRBJ1-2
V gene: TRBV5-1
D gene: -
CDR3 DNA: TGCGCCAGCAGCTTGGCGGCAGGGGACAACTATGGCTACACCTTC
CDR3 protein: CASSLAAGDNYGYTF

clone size: many
J gene: TRBJ2-7
V gene: TRBV29-1
D gene: -
CDR3 DNA: TGCAGCGTTGAGGACGGCTCCTACGAGCAGTACTTC
CDR3 protein: CSVEDGSYEQYF

clone size: many
J gene: TRBJ2-2
V gene: TRBV7-3
D gene: -
CDR3 DNA: TGTGCCAGCAGCCCCTCGATGTTCGCGAACACCGGGGAGCTGTTTTTT
CDR3 protein: CASSPSMFANTGELFF

clone size: many
J gene: TRBJ2-7
V gene: TRBV12-3/TRBV12-4
D gene: -
CDR3 DNA: TGTGCCAGCAGTTTCACCAGGGACGAGCAGTACTTC
CDR3 protein: CASSFTRDEQYF

clone size: -
J gene: TRBJ1-2
V gene: TRBV6-2/TRBV6-3
D gene: -
CDR3 DNA: TGTGCCAGCAGTTCGCCGGCGGGGGGCCAGAGTGGCTACACCTTC
CDR3 protein: CASSSPAGGQSGYTF

clone size: few
J gene: TRBJ2-1
V gene: TRBV14
D gene: TRBD2
CDR3 DNA: TGTGCCAGCAGCCAAGGGACTAGCGGGAGAGAGCAGTTCTTC
CDR3 protein: CASSQGTSGREQFF

clone size: many
J gene: TRBJ2-3
V gene: TRBV15
D gene: TRBD1
CDR3 DNA: TGTGCCACCAGCGACAGGGCGAGAGGGACGCAGTATTTT
CDR3 protein: CATSDRARGTQYF

clone size: many
J gene: TRBJ2-1
V gene: TRBV7-6
D gene: TRBD2
CDR3 DNA: TGTGCCAGCAGCTTAGAGCGGGACTACTACAATGAGCAGTTCTTC
CDR3 protein: CASSLERDYYNEQFF

clone size: once
J gene: TRBJ2-1
V gene: TRBV11-1
D gene: TRBD2
CDR3 DNA: TGTGCCAGCAGTGGGACTAGCGGGAGGAACTACAATGAGCAGTTCTTC
CDR3 protein: CASSGTSGRNYNEQFF

clone size: many
J gene: TRBJ2-7
V gene: TRBV9
D gene: TRBD2
CDR3 DNA: TGTGCCAGCAGCCCCAGCGGGAGCGGGTACGAGCAGTACTTC
CDR3 protein: CASSPSGSGYEQYF

clone size: many
J gene: TRBJ2-1
V gene: TRBV24-1
D gene: -
CDR3 DNA: TGTGCCACCAGTGACCCCCAGGACCCCAGCTCCTACAATGAGCAGTTCTTC
CDR3 protein: CATSDPQDPSSYNEQFF

clone size: many
J gene: TRBJ1-5
V gene: TRBV7-8
D gene: -
CDR3 DNA: TGTGCCAGCAGTTCCTCCCTCTATCAGCCCCAGCATTTT
CDR3 protein: CASSSSLYQPQHF

clone size: -
J gene: TRBJ2-3
V gene: TRBV27
D gene: -
CDR3 DNA: TGTGCCAGCAAACCCCCAAGGGGCAGACCCCGCGAGACCACAGATACGCAGTATTTT
CDR3 protein: CASKPPRGRPRETTDTQYF

clone size: -
J gene: TRBJ2-2
V gene: TRBV11-2
D gene: -
CDR3 DNA: TGTGCCAGCAGCTATGAGACTTTCGACACCGGGGAGCTGTTTTTT
CDR3 protein: CASSYETFDTGELFF

clone size: few
J gene: TRBJ2-3
V gene: TRBV19
D gene: TRBD1
CDR3 DNA: TGTGCCAGTAGTTTCGGGACAGTGGACACAGATACGCAGTATTTT
CDR3 protein: CASSFGTVDTDTQYF

clone size: few
J gene: TRBJ1-6
V gene: TRBV7-2
D gene: TRBD1
CDR3 DNA: TGTGCCAGCAGCTTAGTTGACAGGGGGGAGTCACCCCTCCACTTT
CDR3 protein: CASSLVDRGESPLHF

clone size: -
J gene: TRBJ1-2
V gene: TRBV19
D gene: -
CDR3 DNA: TGTGCCAGTAGTATCCCGGGGAACTATGGCTACACCTTC
CDR3 protein: CASSIPGNYGYTF

clone size: few
J gene: TRBJ1-4
V gene: TRBV29-1
D gene: -
CDR3 DNA: TGCAGCGTTGGCTCCCTGGGTCAGGGGAATGAAAAACTGTTTTTT
CDR3 protein: CSVGSLGQGNEKLFF

clone size: many
J gene: TRBJ1-4
V gene: TRBV18
D gene: TRBD1
CDR3 DNA: TGTGCCAGCTCACCTCAGAGAACAGGGGATGAAAAACTGTTTTTT
CDR3 protein: CASSPQRTGDEKLFF

clone size: -
J gene: TRBJ2-3
V gene: TRBV9
D gene: -
CDR3 DNA: TGTGCCAGCAGCGTGTCGGGGGTGAGAGATACGCAGTATTTT
CDR3 protein: CASSVSGVRDTQYF

clone size: many
J gene: TRBJ2-7
V gene: TRBV28
D gene: -
CDR3 DNA: TGTGCCAGCAGTTTAATTCCGGACGGATCCTACGAGCAGTACTTC
CDR3 protein: CASSLIPDGSYEQYF

clone size: -
J gene: TRBJ1-1
V gene: TRBV5-4
D gene: -
CDR3 DNA: TGCGCCAGCAGCCAAGTACGGGGTCGGGACACTGAAGCTTTCTTT
CDR3 protein: CASSQVRGRDTEAFF

clone size: few
J gene: TRBJ2-1
V gene: TRBV4-2
D gene: TRBD2
CDR3 DNA: TGTGCCAGCAGCCAAGGCGTTAGGACTAGCGGGATGCATGAGCAGTTCTTC
CDR3 protein: CASSQGVRTSGMHEQFF